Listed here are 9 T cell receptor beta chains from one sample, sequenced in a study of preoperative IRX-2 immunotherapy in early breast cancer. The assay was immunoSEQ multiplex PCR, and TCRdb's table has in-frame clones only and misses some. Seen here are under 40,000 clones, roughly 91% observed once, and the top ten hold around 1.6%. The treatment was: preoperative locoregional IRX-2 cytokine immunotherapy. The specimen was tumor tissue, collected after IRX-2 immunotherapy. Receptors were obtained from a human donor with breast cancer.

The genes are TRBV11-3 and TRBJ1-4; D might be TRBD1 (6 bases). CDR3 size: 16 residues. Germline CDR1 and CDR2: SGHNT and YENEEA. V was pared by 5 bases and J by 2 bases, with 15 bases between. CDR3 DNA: TGTGCCAGCAGCCGGCTGGGGGGCACGACTAATGAAAAACTGTTTTTT. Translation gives CASSRLGGTTNEKLFF.

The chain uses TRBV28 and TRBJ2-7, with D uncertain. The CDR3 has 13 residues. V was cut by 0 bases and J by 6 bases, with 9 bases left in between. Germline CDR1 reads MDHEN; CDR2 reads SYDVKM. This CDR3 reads CASSLWGDSEQYF. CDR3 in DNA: TGTGCCAGCAGTTTATGGGGCGATTCCGAGCAGTACTTC. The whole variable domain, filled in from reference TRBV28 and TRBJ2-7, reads DVKVTQSSRYLVKRTGEKVFLECVQDMDHENMFWYRQDPGLGLRLIYFSYDVKMKEKGDIPEGYSVSREKKERFSLILESASTNQTSMYLCASSLWGDSEQYFGPGTRLTVT.

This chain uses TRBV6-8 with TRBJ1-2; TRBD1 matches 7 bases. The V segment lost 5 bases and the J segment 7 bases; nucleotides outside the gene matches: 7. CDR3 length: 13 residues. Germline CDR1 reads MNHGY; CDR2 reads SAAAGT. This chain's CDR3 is CASSDRDGSGYTF. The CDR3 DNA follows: TGTGCCAGCAGTGACAGGGATGGAAGTGGCTACACCTTC.

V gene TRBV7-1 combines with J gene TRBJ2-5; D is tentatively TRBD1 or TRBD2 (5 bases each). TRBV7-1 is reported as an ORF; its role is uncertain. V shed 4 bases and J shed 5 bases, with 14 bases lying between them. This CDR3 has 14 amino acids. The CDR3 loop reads CASSLRDPWETQYF. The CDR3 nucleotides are TGTGCCAGCAGCTTACGGGACCCGTGGGAGACCCAGTACTTC.

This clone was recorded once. CDR3 nucleotide sequence: TGTGCCAGCAGTTTTGGAGGTGTGATCAATCAGCCCCAGCATTTT. It is translated as CASSFGGVINQPQHF. V usage is TRBV28 and J usage is TRBJ1-5, with unresolved D. Germline CDR1 MDHEN, CDR2 SYDVKM. The ends were cut back, 3 bases at V and 3 bases at J, with 12 bases in the middle. This CDR3 region has 15 residues.

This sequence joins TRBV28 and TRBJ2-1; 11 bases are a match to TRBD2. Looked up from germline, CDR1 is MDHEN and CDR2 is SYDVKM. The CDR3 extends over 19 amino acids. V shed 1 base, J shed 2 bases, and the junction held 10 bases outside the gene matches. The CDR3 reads CASSLFPVASGGTYNEQFF. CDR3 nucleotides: TGTGCCAGCAGTTTATTCCCGGTGGCTAGCGGGGGGACCTACAATGAGCAGTTCTTC.

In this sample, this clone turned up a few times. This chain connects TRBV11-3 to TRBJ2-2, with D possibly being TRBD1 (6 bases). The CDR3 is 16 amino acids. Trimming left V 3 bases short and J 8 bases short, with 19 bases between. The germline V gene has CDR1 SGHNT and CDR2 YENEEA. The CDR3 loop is CASSLDFGQILGELFF. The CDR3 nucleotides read TGTGCCAGCAGCTTGGACTTTGGACAGATCTTGGGGGAGCTGTTTTTT.

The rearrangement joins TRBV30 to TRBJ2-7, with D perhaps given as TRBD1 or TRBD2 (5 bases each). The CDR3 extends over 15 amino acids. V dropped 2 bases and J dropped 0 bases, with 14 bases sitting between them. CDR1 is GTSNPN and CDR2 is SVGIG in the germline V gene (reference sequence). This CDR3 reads CAWSHPGRLSYEQYF. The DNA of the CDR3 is TGTGCCTGGAGTCACCCGGGACGCCTCTCCTACGAGCAGTACTTC.

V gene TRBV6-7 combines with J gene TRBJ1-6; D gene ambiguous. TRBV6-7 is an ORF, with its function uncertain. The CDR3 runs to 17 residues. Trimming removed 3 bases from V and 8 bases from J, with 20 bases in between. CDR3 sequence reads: CASSYSVLADLYSPLHF. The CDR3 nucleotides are TGTGCCAGCAGTTATTCGGTACTGGCGGATCTATATTCACCCCTCCACTTT.